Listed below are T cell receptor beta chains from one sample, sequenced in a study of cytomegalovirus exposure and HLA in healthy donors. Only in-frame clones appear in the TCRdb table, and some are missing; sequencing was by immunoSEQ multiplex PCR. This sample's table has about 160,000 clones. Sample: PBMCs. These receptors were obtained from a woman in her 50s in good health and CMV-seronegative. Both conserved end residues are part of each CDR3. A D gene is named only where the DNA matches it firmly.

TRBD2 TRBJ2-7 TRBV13 CASSLREGGAYEQYF TGTGCCAGCAGCCTTAGAGAGGGAGGGGCCTACGAGCAGTACTTC
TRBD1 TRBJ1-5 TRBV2 CASSPQGAGEPQHF TGTGCCAGCAGTCCACAGGGGGCGGGCGAGCCCCAGCATTTT
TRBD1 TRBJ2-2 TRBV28 CASSLPWTGGKTGELFF TGTGCCAGCAGTCTCCCATGGACAGGGGGCAAAACCGGGGAGCTGTTTTTT
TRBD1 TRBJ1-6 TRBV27 CASSSKDPGTENSPLHF TGTGCCAGCAGTTCTAAAGATCCCGGGACAGAGAATTCACCCCTCCACTTT
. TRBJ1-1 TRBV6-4 CASSELLNTEAFF TGTGCCAGCAGTGAACTTTTGAACACTGAAGCTTTCTTT
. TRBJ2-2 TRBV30 CAWSDLTGELFF TGTGCCTGGAGTGATTTAACCGGGGAGCTGTTTTTT
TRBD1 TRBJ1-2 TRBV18 CASSRGQASNNYGYTF TGTGCCAGCTCACGGGGACAGGCTTCAAATAACTATGGCTACACCTTC
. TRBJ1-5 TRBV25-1 CASSELSVNQPQHF TGTGCCAGCAGTGAATTGTCAGTCAATCAGCCCCAGCATTTT
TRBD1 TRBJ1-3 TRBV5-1 CASSSLSQGASGNTIYF TGCGCCAGCAGCTCTCTCTCTCAGGGGGCATCTGGAAACACCATATATTTT
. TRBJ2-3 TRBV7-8 CASSSMRGSLATDTQYF TGTGCCAGCAGCTCAATGCGGGGCTCCTTGGCCACAGATACGCAGTATTTT
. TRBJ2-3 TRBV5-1 CASSLQGPPDTQYF TGCGCCAGCAGCTTACAGGGTCCCCCAGATACGCAGTATTTT
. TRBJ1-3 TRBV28 CASSTPSSGSGNTIYF TGTGCCAGCAGTACCCCCAGCTCGGGTTCTGGAAACACCATATATTTT
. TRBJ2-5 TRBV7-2 CASSPSLDTQYF TGTGCCAGCAGCCCAAGCCTAGATACCCAGTACTTC
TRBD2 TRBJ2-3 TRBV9 CASSASGGSTDTQYF TGTGCCAGCAGTGCTAGCGGGGGGAGCACAGATACGCAGTATTTT
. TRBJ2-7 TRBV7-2 CASSFLYEQYF TGTGCCAGCAGCTTCCTCTACGAGCAGTACTTC
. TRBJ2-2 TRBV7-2 CASSAPGTGGHTGELFF TGTGCCAGCAGCGCGCCCGGGACCGGGGGTCACACCGGGGAGCTGTTTTTT
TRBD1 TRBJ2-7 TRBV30 CAWSRQGRDEQYF TGTGCCTGGAGTCGACAGGGGAGAGACGAGCAGTACTTC
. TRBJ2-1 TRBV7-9 CASSLRQQALWQFF TGTGCCAGCAGCCTCCGACAGCAGGCGTTATGGCAGTTCTTC
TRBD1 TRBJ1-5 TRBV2 CASNGGQEVNQPQHF TGTGCCAGCAACGGGGGACAGGAAGTCAATCAGCCCCAGCATTTT
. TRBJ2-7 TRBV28 CASSSQTRTYEQYF TGTGCCAGCAGTTCTCAGACAAGAACCTACGAGCAGTACTTC
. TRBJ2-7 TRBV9 CASSLDLGAGEQYF TGTGCCAGCAGCCTGGACCTGGGAGCCGGCGAGCAGTACTTC
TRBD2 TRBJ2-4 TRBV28 CASRESGRADIQYF TGTGCCAGCAGAGAGAGCGGGAGGGCGGACATTCAGTACTTC
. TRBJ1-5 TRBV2 CASSADSNNQPQHF TGTGCCAGCAGTGCAGACAGTAACAATCAGCCCCAGCATTTT
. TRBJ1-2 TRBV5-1 CASSHEASYGYTF TGCGCCAGCAGCCACGAGGCATCCTATGGCTACACCTTC
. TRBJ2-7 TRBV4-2 CASSQDTGQWYEQYF TGTGCCAGCAGCCAAGATACCGGACAGTGGTACGAGCAGTACTTC
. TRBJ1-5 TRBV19 CASRQGTRSNQPQHF TGTGCCAGTAGGCAGGGAACTCGGAGCAATCAGCCCCAGCATTTT
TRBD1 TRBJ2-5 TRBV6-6 CASSTRDRGSETQYF TGTGCCAGCAGTACCCGGGACAGGGGTTCGGAGACCCAGTACTTC
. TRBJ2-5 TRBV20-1 CSALREETQYF TGCAGTGCTCTGAGAGAAGAGACCCAGTACTTC
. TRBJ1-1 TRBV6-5 CASSYGRDTEAFF TGTGCCAGCAGTTACGGCAGGGACACTGAAGCTTTCTTT
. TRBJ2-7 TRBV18 CASSPGEVYEQYF TGTGCCAGCTCACCAGGGGAGGTCTACGAGCAGTACTTC
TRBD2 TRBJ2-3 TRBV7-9 CASSFTTSGSTDTQYF TGTGCCAGCAGCTTTACTACTAGCGGGAGCACAGATACGCAGTATTTT
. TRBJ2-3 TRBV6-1 CASSEHGPGVPDTQYF TGTGCCAGCAGTGAACACGGGCCGGGGGTACCAGATACGCAGTATTTT
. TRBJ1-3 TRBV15 CATSSQMQVASGNTIYF TGTGCCACCAGCTCCCAGATGCAAGTCGCCTCTGGAAACACCATATATTTT
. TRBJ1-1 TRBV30 CAGIYHGAFF TGTGCCGGAATCTACCACGGGGCTTTCTTT
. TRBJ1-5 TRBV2 CALRQAINQPQHF TGTGCCCTTCGCCAGGCGATCAATCAGCCCCAGCATTTT
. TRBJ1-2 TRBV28 CASRLHYGYTF TGTGCCAGCAGACTTCACTATGGCTACACCTTC
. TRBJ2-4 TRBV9 CASSVAKEGIQYF TGTGCCAGCAGCGTAGCTAAAGAGGGCATTCAGTACTTC
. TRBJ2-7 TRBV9 CASSVGGGAIEQYF TGTGCCAGCAGCGTAGGAGGTGGAGCGATCGAGCAGTACTTC
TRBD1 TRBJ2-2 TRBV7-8 CASSLANLEWTGDTGELFF TGTGCCAGCAGCTTAGCGAATTTAGAGTGGACAGGGGACACCGGGGAGCTGTTTTTT
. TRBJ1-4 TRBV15 CATSRGSEKLFF TGTGCCACCAGCAGGGGCAGCGAAAAACTGTTTTTT
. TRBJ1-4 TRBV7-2 CASSLVSGVSLKLFF TGTGCCAGCAGCTTAGTGTCAGGGGTTAGTCTAAAACTGTTTTTT
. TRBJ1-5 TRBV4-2 CASSQEGDQPQHF TGTGCCAGCAGCCAAGAAGGGGATCAGCCCCAGCATTTT